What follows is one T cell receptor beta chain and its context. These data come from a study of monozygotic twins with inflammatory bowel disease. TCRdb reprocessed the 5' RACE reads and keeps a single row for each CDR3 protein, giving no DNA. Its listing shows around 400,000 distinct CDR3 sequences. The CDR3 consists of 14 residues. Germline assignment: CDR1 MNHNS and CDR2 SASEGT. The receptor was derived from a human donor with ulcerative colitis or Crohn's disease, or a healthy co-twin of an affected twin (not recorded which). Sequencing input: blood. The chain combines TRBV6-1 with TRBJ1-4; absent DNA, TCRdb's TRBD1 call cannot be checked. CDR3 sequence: CASSQITQGGKLFF.